The T cell receptor (beta chain) under discussion was sequenced for a study of esophageal squamous cell carcinoma under preoperative chemotherapy. Time point of the sample: before preoperative PTX-NDP chemotherapy. V lost 5 bases and J lost 1; bases outside the gene matches: 3. The CDR3 totals 15 residues. Per the germline V gene, CDR1 is SGHNT and CDR2 is YENEEA. TCRdb redid the calling of the PCR reads with MiXCR, one entry per CDR3 protein. This sample yields some 30,000 distinct CDR3 sequences, of which roughly 48% are seen a single time; less than 15% belongs to the top ten. This clonotype came up many times.

The sample here was taken from a patient given preoperative chemotherapy. The V call is TRBV11-3, the J call TRBJ2-2, with 8 positions matching TRBD1. The source of this sequence is a human donor with esophageal squamous cell carcinoma. The donor label of this sample is uncertain. In nucleotides, the CDR3 is TGTGCCAGCAGCCAAGGACAGGGGAACACCGGGGAGCTGTTTTTT. This codes for CASSQGQGNTGELFF.